A selection of T cell receptor beta chains follows, all from one sample in a study of T cells after yellow fever vaccination. TCRdb re-analysed the 5' RACE reads in MiXCR, keeping a single row per CDR3 protein. The sample lists 450,000 to 550,000 distinct CDR3 sequences, 19% seen once, with roughly an eighth in the top ten. Sequences were derived from PBMCs, sampled 15 days after the yellow fever booster vaccination. The receptors were gathered from a man under 40 who received the YFV17D yellow fever vaccine. CDR3s include the opening cysteine and the closing phenylalanine or tryptophan.

CASSRGLTNTEAFF,TRBV12-3/TRBV12-4
CASSLGLAGLRETQYF,TRBV7-2
CASSFRESYEQYF,TRBV5-1
CSASQGGLNTIYF,TRBV20-1
CASSLQGSKDEQFF,TRBV12-3/TRBV12-4
CASSQTVGAYEQYF,TRBV5-1
CATRRTSGASSYNEQFF,TRBV10-3
CASSPLGLAGATDTQYF,TRBV5-1
CASSLWANLASGRYEQYF,TRBV27
CASSGGQGAMETQYF,TRBV9
CASSAESGTLQYF,TRBV19
CASSYSRTGDDGYTF,TRBV6-5
CSAADWTGELFF,TRBV20-1
CASSFWTESSPLHF,TRBV7-9
CAIRTATYYEQYF,TRBV10-3
CASSLLISGNEKLFF,TRBV5-1
CSGGAPMNTEAFF,TRBV20-1
CASSGPTGSKNIQYF,TRBV6-1
CAWSLSRSWEQYF,TRBV30
CASSLQGALGYEQYF,TRBV7-2
CASSRPDRSHEQYF,TRBV4-1
CASSSPGTGAYSNQPQHF,TRBV28
CASSLVTRSETQYF,TRBV7-2
CASSLNRVSYNEQFF,TRBV7-9
CISGSGLDGYTF,TRBV20-1
CASSYSLAGTDTQYF,TRBV6-5
CASSWTSGNEQFF,TRBV6-5
CASSRTSGHKTQYF,TRBV14
CASSPDLPSSYNEQFF,TRBV27
CSARTDEQFF,TRBV20-1
CAWSQAAYGYTF,TRBV30
CAHGSSNYGYTF,TRBV10-3
CSARARREKLFF,TRBV20-1
CAISGKSGTSGRDYEQYF,TRBV10-3
CSARDQRNNQPQHF,TRBV20-1
CASSSTTGSWETQYF,TRBV5-1
CASTLWRASYEQYF,TRBV25-1
CASSYSTSDGDEQFF,TRBV6-5
CASSSPIRNYEQYF,TRBV6-5
CATSERLAKNIQYF,TRBV15
CASSLASQGGSYEQYF,TRBV5-1
CASSVDSLAGTTQYF,TRBV7-2
CSVEDQWGPRQETQYF,TRBV29-1
CASSLVFSGAYNEQFF,TRBV27
CASSLLGMGPTNTGELFF,TRBV5-1
CSARGTPGNTIYF,TRBV20-1
CSAEDPLSAYLFNEQFF,TRBV20-1
CSLLGQGGSDTQYF,TRBV20-1
CASSQSAGGPTGELFF,TRBV3-1
CASSLVIAGVGNEQFF,TRBV7-8
CASTSGPYDTQYF,TRBV2
CSVVGYKGRDEQFF,TRBV29-1
CASSLAGGPRNEQFF,TRBV12-3/TRBV12-4
CASIEGPGTQYF,TRBV11-2
CASGRTTSGANNEQFF,TRBV5-1
CASSRTDYNNEQFF,TRBV3-1
CAWSGGGDQETQYF,TRBV30
CSVEEVGGVEKLFF,TRBV29-1
CASSLGTSGTSLGEQFF,TRBV5-4